A few counts support the clone carrying this T cell receptor beta chain. The treatment: oral pan-JAK inhibitor, 5-10 mg twice daily. Alopecia areata patients provided lesional scalp punch biopsies and peripheral blood, both collected for the study. From germline, CDR1 is SQVTM and CDR2 ANQGSEA. V lost 7 bases and J 5 bases, leaving 12 bases between the germline ends. This CDR3 is built from 12 residues. Reverse transcription of extracted RNA yielded cDNA, which provided the sequencing template. Method: immunoSEQ multiplex PCR; TCRdb's copy keeps in-frame clones and lacks some. The table has about 200,000 clones, about 62% seen once; the top ten hold roughly 5.8%. This sample was taken from a study of CD8+ T cells in alopecia areata.

Sequenced here: CD4+ T cells sorted from blood, sampled at week 24, from a patient treated with tofacitinib. V is TRBV29-1 and J is TRBJ1-3, with D possibly TRBD1 on 5 matching bases. This TCR was recovered from a human donor with alopecia areata. The DNA of the CDR3 is TGCAGCGGCAGGGATGATAGAAACACCATATATTTT. Translation: CSGRDDRNTIYF.